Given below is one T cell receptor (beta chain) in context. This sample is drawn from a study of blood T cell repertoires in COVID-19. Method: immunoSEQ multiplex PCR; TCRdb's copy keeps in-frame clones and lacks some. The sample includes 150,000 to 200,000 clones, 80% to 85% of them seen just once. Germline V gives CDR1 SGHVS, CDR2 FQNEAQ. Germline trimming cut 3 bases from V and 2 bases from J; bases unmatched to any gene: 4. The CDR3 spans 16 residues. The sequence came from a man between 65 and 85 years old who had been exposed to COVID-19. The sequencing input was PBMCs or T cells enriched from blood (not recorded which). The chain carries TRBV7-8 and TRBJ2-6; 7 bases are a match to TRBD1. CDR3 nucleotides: TGTGCCAGCAGCTTTGGCCAGGGGGCTGGGGCCAACGTCCTGACTTTC. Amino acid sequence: CASSFGQGAGANVLTF.